These 29 T cell receptor beta chains were all obtained from the same sample, sequenced in a study of T cell changes during pregnancy in multiple sclerosis. Repertoires were generated with immunoSEQ multiplex PCR, while TCRdb's copy carries only in-frame clones and drops some. The data show about 40,000 clones, with around 90% seen just once and approximately 0.7% held by the top ten. The sequences come from CD4+ T cells from peripheral blood mononuclear cells, collected before pregnancy. Receptors originate from a female donor with multiple sclerosis, enrolled in a pregnancy study.

The rearrangement uses TRBV2 and TRBJ1-2; a possible D gene is TRBD1 (6 bases). This CDR3 is 15 amino acids long. Per germline, CDR1 SNHLY and CDR2 FYNNEI. Deletions cut 6 bases from V and 4 bases from J, with 18 bases between. Here the CDR3 reads CASRPDRFRGYGYTF. In DNA, the CDR3 is TGTGCCAGCAGGCCAGACAGGTTTAGGGGCTATGGCTACACCTTC.

The chain couples TRBV9 to TRBJ2-7, with no clear D. CDR1 SGDLS and CDR2 YYNGEE come from the germline V gene. CDR3 length: 14 amino acids. The V and J ends lost 0 bases and 2 bases respectively, with 9 bases between them. CDR3 region: CASSVGAEPYEQYF. In DNA form, the CDR3 reads TGTGCCAGCAGCGTAGGGGCAGAACCCTACGAGCAGTACTTC.

J is TRBJ2-1 and V is TRBV19; tentative D call: TRBD1 (5 bases). CDR1 and CDR2 from the germline V gene are LNHDA and SQIVND (reference sequence). This CDR3 is 16 amino acids long. V lost 5 bases and J lost 0, with 14 bases in between. The CDR3 region is CASSSRGTSSYNEQFF. The DNA for the CDR3 is TGTGCCAGTAGTTCAAGGGGTACGAGCTCCTACAATGAGCAGTTCTTC.

The J gene is TRBJ2-1, the V gene TRBV21-1; TRBD2, as called in the table, went unchecked against the DNA. TRBV21-1 is a pseudogene segment. CDR3 length: 15 residues. The CDR3 sequence is CASSKAQRGSNEQFF. The CDR3 nucleotides read TGTGCCAGCAGCAAAGCGCAACGGGGGTCGAATGAGCAGTTCTTC.

J is TRBJ2-5 and V is TRBV5-6; 7 positions agree with TRBD1. The J call may be incorrect, as the DNA end agrees better with TRBJ2-7. CDR3 length: 15 amino acids. Germline CDR1 and CDR2: SGHDT and YYEEEE. CDR3 sequence (DNA): TGTGCCAGCACCAATCTAGGACAGGCCTCACACGAGCAGTACTTC. Amino acids: CASTNLGQASHEQYF.

The J gene is TRBJ2-5, the V gene TRBV7-7; no reliable D call. CDR3 length: 14 residues. Trimming pared 5 bases from V and 5 bases from J, leaving 15 bases between. Germline CDR1 SSHAT, CDR2 FNYEAQ (reference sequence). CDR3 loop: CASSPDRGVETQYF. The CDR3, as DNA: TGTGCCAGCAGCCCCGATCGCGGTGTGGAGACCCAGTACTTC.

The rearrangement uses TRBV5-4 and TRBJ1-1; TRBD1 agrees at 11 bases. The CDR3 is 15 amino acids. The germline CDR1 and CDR2 sequences are SGHNT and YYREEE (reference sequence). Trimming took 6 bases from V and 5 from J; bases not matched to a gene: 9. The CDR3 loop is CASIWKGQGGTEAFF. The CDR3 DNA is TGTGCCAGCATCTGGAAGGGACAGGGGGGAACTGAAGCTTTCTTT.

The chain joins TRBV6-1 to TRBJ1-1; 11 bases fit TRBD1. The CDR3 spans 15 residues. CDR1 and CDR2 (germline): MNHNS, SASEGT. After removal of 3 bases from V and 3 bases from J, the junction contained 3 bases not matched to a gene. In DNA form, the CDR3 reads TGTGCCAGCAGTGACGGGACAGGGGGTGACACTGAAGCTTTCTTT. Protein: CASSDGTGGDTEAFF.

This sequence joins TRBV20-1 and TRBJ1-1; D is unresolved. The CDR3 sequence is 11 residues long. V lost 3 bases and J 5 bases, leaving 7 bases between the germline ends. Germline V CDR1 and CDR2: DFQATT, SNEGSKA (reference sequence). CDR3 DNA: TGCAGTGCTAGTGCGTGGACTGAAGCTTTCTTT. Translated, it gives CSASAWTEAFF.

J is TRBJ2-5 and V is TRBV18, with a tentative D call TRBD2 (6 bases). CDR1 KGHSH and CDR2 LQKENI come from the germline V gene. The CDR3 runs to 15 residues. V was pared by 3 bases and J by 0 bases, with 11 bases between. The CDR3 DNA is TGTGCCAGCTCACCTTGGGGACTGAACCAAGAGACCCAGTACTTC. Protein: CASSPWGLNQETQYF.

The chain links TRBV19 to TRBJ1-2, with a possible D match to TRBD1 (6 bases). The ends were cut back, 4 bases at V and 5 bases at J, with 20 bases in the middle. This CDR3 has 16 residues. Germline V lookup: CDR1 LNHDA, CDR2 SQIVND (reference sequence). CDR3 nucleotides: TGTGCCAGTAGTAGCTTACAGGGTCCTTTCTCGTATGGCTACACCTTC. It specifies CASSSLQGPFSYGYTF.

This chain joins TRBV4-2 and TRBJ2-2; perhaps TRBD2 as D (6 bases). CDR3 length: 17 amino acids. The germline V and J ends were trimmed by 1 base and 4 bases, with 16 bases remaining between them. Germline V gene data show CDR1 as LGHNA and CDR2 as YNFKEQ. DNA of the CDR3: TGTGCCAGCAGCCAAGGCGGAGGGGAAGGCGGCACCGGGGAGCTGTTTTTT. Translating gives CASSQGGGEGGTGELFF.

The chain recombines TRBV4-3 with TRBJ2-3, with D possibly TRBD2 on 6 matching bases. The CDR3 is made up of 18 amino acids. The germline V and J ends were trimmed by 1 base and 4 bases, with 21 bases remaining between them. The germline V gene encodes CDR1 LGHNA and CDR2 YSLEER. The CDR3 reads CASSQGPPGGARADTQYF. CDR3 coding DNA: TGCGCCAGCAGCCAAGGACCCCCCGGCGGGGCTAGAGCAGATACGCAGTATTTT.

This clone has only one observation. The rearrangement uses TRBV30 and TRBJ2-5, with D tentatively TRBD1 (5 bases). CDR3 length equals 15 residues. V was clipped by 0 bases and J by 5 bases, with 16 bases between them. Germline V gives CDR1 GTSNPN, CDR2 SVGIG (reference sequence). The CDR3 reads CAWSVLKGSGETQYF. The DNA of the CDR3 is TGTGCCTGGAGTGTACTGAAAGGGTCAGGGGAGACCCAGTACTTC.

J is TRBJ2-1 and V is TRBV11-3; 9 bases align to TRBD2. Germline CDR1 is SGHNT and CDR2 is YENEEA. This CDR3 contains 15 residues. Trimming at V came to 5 bases and at J to 5 bases, leaving 7 bases not matched to a gene. For the CDR3, the DNA is TGTGCCAGCAGCGCGCGGACTAGCGTAAACAATGAGCAGTTCTTC. Amino acids: CASSARTSVNNEQFF.

V is TRBV2 and J is TRBJ2-5; tentative D call: TRBD1 (5 bases). The CDR3 spans 13 residues. V was shortened by 6 bases and J by 2 bases, with 10 bases between the two germline ends. Germline CDR1 reads SNHLY; CDR2 reads FYNNEI. The CDR3 spells CASRRQPQETQYF. DNA of the CDR3: TGTGCCAGCAGGAGACAGCCTCAAGAGACCCAGTACTTC.

This chain links TRBV7-2 with TRBJ2-7, with 7 bases aligning to TRBD1. CDR3 length equals 15 residues. Trimming cost V 5 bases and J 4 bases; bases outside gene matches: 11. Per the germline V gene, CDR1 is SGHTA and CDR2 is FQGNSA. In DNA form, the CDR3 reads TGTGCCAGCAGCGAAACCGGGACAGTAGTATACGAGCAGTACTTC. This encodes CASSETGTVVYEQYF.

The chain couples TRBV4-3 to TRBJ1-6, with 7 bases fitting TRBD1. The germline V gene has CDR1 LGHNA and CDR2 YSLEER. The CDR3 extends over 17 amino acids. V shed 3 bases and J 8 bases; nucleotides not matched to a gene: 13. CDR3 coding DNA: TGCGCCAGCAGCCAGGTGACAGGGAGAAGATCTGATTCACCCCTCCACTTT. Translating gives CASSQVTGRRSDSPLHF.

The CDR3 sequence is CASSAGQLAYTIYF. The CDR3 DNA reads as TGTGCCAGCAGTGCGGGACAGTTGGCCTACACCATATATTTT. V gene TRBV6-5 combines with J gene TRBJ1-3, with TRBD1 identical over 7 bases. Germline loops: CDR1 MNHEY, CDR2 SVGAGI. After removal of 5 bases from V and 8 bases from J, the junction contained 9 bases not matched to a gene. This CDR3 is built from 14 residues.

To note about this clone: Other DNA sequences in this sample translate to the same CDR3. This chain connects TRBV5-4 to TRBJ2-3, with 8 bases lining up with TRBD2. V was clipped by 0 bases and J by 0 bases; unmatched bases: 3. Looked up from germline, CDR1 is SGHNT and CDR2 is YYREEE (reference sequence). This CDR3 contains 16 residues. In DNA form, the CDR3 reads TGTGCCAGCAGCTTGGCCGGGGGGGCTAGCACAGATACGCAGTATTTT. This gives the protein CASSLAGGASTDTQYF.

The V gene is TRBV7-2, the J gene TRBJ2-7; D is ambiguous. The germline V gene encodes CDR1 SGHTA and CDR2 FQGNSA. The ends were cut back, 6 bases at V and 0 bases at J, with 6 bases in the middle. This CDR3 has 12 amino acids. The CDR3: CASSLVSYEQYF. The DNA for the CDR3 is TGTGCCAGCAGTCTAGTCTCCTACGAGCAGTACTTC.

This chain uses TRBV11-3 with TRBJ2-5; a weak D match, TRBD2 (5 bases). V lost 6 bases to trimming and J lost 1 base, with 15 bases between them. The CDR3 loop spans 15 amino acids. CDR1 is SGHNT, CDR2 YENEEA, per germline. CDR3 DNA: TGTGCCAGCAGTGTAGGGTCTAGCCTCCAAGAGACCCAGTACTTC. As protein: CASSVGSSLQETQYF. Complete variable domain (other parts from reference TRBV11-3 and TRBJ2-5): EAGVVQSPRYKIIEKKQPVAFWCNPISGHNTLYWYLQNLGQGPELLIRYENEEAVDDSQLPKDRFSAERLKGVDSTLKIQPAELGDSAVYLCASSVGSSLQETQYFGPGTRLLVL.

As for this clone: The junction differs from germline at one of its ends, possibly a read error. This sequence joins TRBV5-4 and TRBJ2-7; possibly TRBD1 or TRBD2 for D (7 bases each). The CDR3 is made up of 16 amino acids. CDR1 and CDR2 from the germline V gene are SGHNT and YYREEE (reference sequence). The CDR3 bases are TGTGCCACCAGCGGGATAGTACAGGGGCCCTCCTACGAGCAGTACTTC. It specifies CATSGIVQGPSYEQYF.

CDR3 region: CASSQDRGFEDTQYF. DNA of the CDR3: TGTGCCAGCAGCCAGGACCGGGGGTTTGAAGATACGCAGTATTTT. The genes are TRBV5-4 and TRBJ2-3; D possibly corresponds to TRBD2 (6 bases). CDR3 size: 15 residues. V shed 4 bases and J shed 5 bases, with 17 bases lying between them. Germline V gene lookup returns CDR1 SGHNT and CDR2 YYREEE (reference sequence).

V is TRBV7-3 and J is TRBJ2-3; possible D gene TRBD2, 6 bases. The CDR3 contains 16 residues. Germline V lookup: CDR1 SGHTA, CDR2 FQGTGA. Deletions cut 3 bases from V and 5 bases from J, with 18 bases between. The CDR3 nucleotides read TGTGCCAGCAGCTTGGTTCTCGGGGGAGCTCGAGATACGCAGTATTTT. As protein: CASSLVLGGARDTQYF.

The rearrangement joins TRBV11-1 to TRBJ1-5; tentative D call: TRBD1 (5 bases). V lost 4 bases and J 2 bases, leaving 12 bases between the germline ends. Germline V gene data show CDR1 as SGHAT and CDR2 as FQDESV (reference sequence). The CDR3 spans 15 residues. For the CDR3, the DNA is TGTGCCAGCAGCTACCCCGACAGAGGCAATCAGCCCCAGCATTTT. Its translation: CASSYPDRGNQPQHF.

The chain recombines TRBV9 with TRBJ2-5; D is uncertain. The CDR3 has 14 amino acids. The germline V and J ends were trimmed by 0 bases and 5 bases, with 11 bases remaining between them. CDR1 and CDR2 (germline): SGDLS, YYNGEE. CDR3 sequence: CASSVAVHPETQYF. The CDR3 DNA reads as TGTGCCAGCAGCGTAGCGGTGCACCCGGAGACCCAGTACTTC.

The chain couples TRBV6-6 to TRBJ1-2; 8 nucleotides agree with TRBD1. The V gene end was trimmed by 6 bases and the J gene end by 3 bases; junction bases not matched to a gene: 9. In germline, CDR1 is MNHNY, CDR2 SVGAGI (reference sequence). This CDR3 has 15 residues. CDR3 in DNA: TGTGCCAGCAGCCCAGGGGGCGTTTGGGACTATGGCTACACCTTC. It translates to CASSPGGVWDYGYTF.

The J gene is TRBJ2-7, the V gene TRBV7-9; TRBD1 might be the D (5 bases). The CDR3 loop spans 14 amino acids. Germline V gene data show CDR1 as SEHNR and CDR2 as FQNEAQ (reference sequence). Trimming removed 2 bases from V and 3 bases from J, with 11 bases in between. CDR3 protein: CASSLQGDYYEQYF. The CDR3 DNA reads as TGTGCCAGCAGCTTACAGGGTGATTACTACGAGCAGTACTTC. Filled out from reference TRBV7-9 and TRBJ2-7, the complete variable domain reads DTGVSQNPRHKITKRGQNVTFRCDPISEHNRLYWYRQTLGQGPEFLTYFQNEAQLEKSRLLSDRFSAERPKGSFSTLEIQRTEQGDSAMYLCASSLQGDYYEQYFGPGTRLTVT.